Sequencing of this TCR beta chain was carried out in a study of CD8 T cells in ankylosing spondylitis. Broader study findings: A TCR beta motif of several highly homologous variants seemed to mark ankylosing spondylitis blood. Clones linked to disease were reported to show significant enrichment in matched ankylosing spondylitis synovial fluid.

Note on this clonotype: Its antigen is unidentified.

TCRdb fed the 5' RACE reads into MiXCR, producing one record per CDR3 protein. The sample lists more than 150,000 distinct CDR3 sequences, 15% to 20% occurring once. Sequencing was carried out using blood, either unsorted or a sorted T cell fraction (not recorded which). The clonotype was recovered from a male donor between 10 and 30 years old with ankylosing spondylitis or in good health (not recorded which).

The CDR3 here is CASSEFQGRNQPQHF. The CDR3, as DNA: TGTGCCAGCAGTGAATTTCAGGGTAGGAATCAGCCCCAGCATTTT. The chain uses TRBV6-1 and TRBJ1-5, with D tentatively TRBD1 (5 bases). V was clipped by 2 bases and J by 4 bases, with 12 bases between them. The CDR3 spans 15 residues. Looked up from germline, CDR1 is MNHNS and CDR2 is SASEGT.